The 11 T cell receptor beta chains below come from one sample, sequenced in a study of blood T cell repertoires in COVID-19. Here immunoSEQ multiplex PCR was the method, and the copy in TCRdb shows in-frame clones only, minus some. The sample lists some 150,000 clones; over 65% were seen once. Sequenced input: peripheral blood. All receptors derive from a human donor in a cohort sampled during active COVID-19.

The rearrangement joins TRBV10-3 to TRBJ1-5, with 7 positions matching TRBD1. Germline CDR1 reads ENHRY; CDR2 reads SYGVKD. The CDR3 contains 16 residues. V lost 2 bases and J lost 2; bases outside the gene matches: 6. CDR3 in amino acids: CAISETGDGGNQPQHF. The CDR3 bases are TGTGCCATCAGTGAGACAGGGGATGGTGGCAATCAGCCCCAGCATTTT.

This sequence joins TRBV7-9 and TRBJ2-1; possible D gene TRBD1, 7 bases. The CDR3 contains 18 residues. Germline V CDR1 and CDR2: SEHNR, FQNEAQ (reference sequence). Trimming stripped 5 bases from V and 5 bases from J, with 25 bases between. The CDR3 spells CASSPQRLPGGPNNEQFF. The CDR3 nucleotides read TGTGCCAGCAGCCCCCAAAGGCTACCAGGGGGGCCGAACAATGAGCAGTTCTTC.

The V call is TRBV14, the J call TRBJ2-3; TRBD2 agrees at 13 bases. There are 18 residues in the CDR3. Germline V gene lookup returns CDR1 SGHDN and CDR2 FVKESK. Trimming at V came to 2 bases and at J to 4 bases, leaving 9 bases not matched to a gene. CDR3 in DNA: TGTGCCAGCAGCCAACTCGGACTAGCGGGAGAGCGTGCAGATACGCAGTATTTT. It specifies CASSQLGLAGERADTQYF.

Only a few counts were recorded for this clone. This sequence joins TRBV14 and TRBJ2-3; the match to TRBD1 covers 8 bases. There are 14 residues in the CDR3. J gave up 3 bases and V 8 bases, and 7 bases lay outside the gene matches. CDR1 SGHDN and CDR2 FVKESK come from the germline V gene. CDR3 nucleotides: TGTGCCAGCGCTCGGACAGGGCGAACAGATACGCAGTATTTT. The encoded protein is CASARTGRTDTQYF.

This clone appeared once. The V call is TRBV6-5, the J call TRBJ1-4; 9 bases map to TRBD1. Germline CDR1 and CDR2: MNHEY and SVGAGI. After removal of 6 bases from V and 4 bases from J, the junction contained 3 bases not matched to a gene. CDR3 size: 14 residues. CDR3 protein: CASRQGAINEKLFF. The CDR3 nucleotides are TGTGCCAGCAGACAGGGGGCGATTAATGAAAAACTGTTTTTT.

The CDR3 loop reads CSVEKPAGVSYEQYF. The CDR3 DNA follows: TGCAGCGTTGAAAAGCCAGCGGGGGTATCCTACGAGCAGTACTTC. The gene calls are TRBV29-1 and TRBJ2-7; 8 bases fit TRBD2. The V gene's germline CDR1 is SQVTM and CDR2 ANQGSEA. Unmatched junction bases numbered 7, after V lost 2 bases and J lost 1 base. There are 15 residues in the CDR3.

The V call is TRBV27, the J call TRBJ1-3, with no clear D. The germline CDR1 and CDR2 sequences are MNHEY and SMNVEV (reference sequence). Trimming cost V 7 bases and J 0 bases, with 10 bases left between them. CDR3 length: 14 amino acids. The CDR3 DNA follows: TGTGCCAGCAAGCAGCGTTACTCTGGAAACACCATATATTTT. Amino acids: CASKQRYSGNTIYF.

The rearrangement joins TRBV6-1 to TRBJ2-1, with a tentative D call TRBD2 (7 bases). With 3 bases removed from V and 8 bases from J, the gap between germline ends came to 14 bases. There are 14 residues in the CDR3. Germline values: CDR1 MNHNS, CDR2 SASEGT. The CDR3 loop is CASSDRQAGDEQFF. In DNA, the CDR3 is TGTGCCAGCAGTGATAGACAGGCGGGAGATGAGCAGTTCTTC.

The chain has TRBV5-1 and TRBJ2-3; a weak D match, TRBD2 (5 bases). Germline loops: CDR1 SGHRS, CDR2 YFSETQ. V lost 4 bases and J 3 bases, leaving 15 bases between the germline ends. The CDR3 extends over 15 amino acids. The CDR3 loop reads CASSVSGSITDTQYF. The CDR3 region has the DNA TGCGCCAGCAGCGTCTCGGGGTCTATTACAGATACGCAGTATTTT.

This chain uses TRBV6-1 with TRBJ2-5; perhaps TRBD1 as D (6 bases). Trimming cost V 4 bases and J 2 bases, with 17 bases left between them. The CDR3 is made up of 16 amino acids. Germline values: CDR1 MNHNS, CDR2 SASEGT. The chain's CDR3 is CASSAINTGQQETQYF. The CDR3 DNA is TGTGCCAGCAGTGCAATTAATACGGGACAACAAGAGACCCAGTACTTC.

J is TRBJ2-3 and V is TRBV6-5, with D perhaps TRBD2 (6 bases). CDR1 is MNHEY and CDR2 is SVGAGI in the germline V gene. The CDR3 sequence is 13 residues long. The CDR3 is CATSAGNTDTQYF. In nucleotides, the CDR3 is TGTGCTACCAGCGCGGGGAACACAGATACGCAGTATTTT.